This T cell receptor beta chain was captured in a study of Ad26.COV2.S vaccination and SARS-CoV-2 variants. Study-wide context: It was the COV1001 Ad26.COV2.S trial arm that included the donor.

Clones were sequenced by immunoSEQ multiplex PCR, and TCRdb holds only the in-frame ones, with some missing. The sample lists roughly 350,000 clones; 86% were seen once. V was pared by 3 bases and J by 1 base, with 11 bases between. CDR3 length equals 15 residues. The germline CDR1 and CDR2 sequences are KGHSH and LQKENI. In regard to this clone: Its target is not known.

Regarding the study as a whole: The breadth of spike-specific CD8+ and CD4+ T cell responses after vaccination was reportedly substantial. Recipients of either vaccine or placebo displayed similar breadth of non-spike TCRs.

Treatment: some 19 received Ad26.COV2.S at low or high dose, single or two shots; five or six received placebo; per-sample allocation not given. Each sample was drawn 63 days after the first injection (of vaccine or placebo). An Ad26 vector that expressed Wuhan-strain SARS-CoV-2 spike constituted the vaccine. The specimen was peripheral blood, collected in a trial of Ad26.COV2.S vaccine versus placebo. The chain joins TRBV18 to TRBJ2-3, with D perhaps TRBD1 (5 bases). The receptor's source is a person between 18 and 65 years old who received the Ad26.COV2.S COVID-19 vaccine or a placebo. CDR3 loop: CASSPTLQGTDTQYF. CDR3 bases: TGTGCCAGCTCACCGACCTTACAGGGCACAGATACGCAGTATTTT.